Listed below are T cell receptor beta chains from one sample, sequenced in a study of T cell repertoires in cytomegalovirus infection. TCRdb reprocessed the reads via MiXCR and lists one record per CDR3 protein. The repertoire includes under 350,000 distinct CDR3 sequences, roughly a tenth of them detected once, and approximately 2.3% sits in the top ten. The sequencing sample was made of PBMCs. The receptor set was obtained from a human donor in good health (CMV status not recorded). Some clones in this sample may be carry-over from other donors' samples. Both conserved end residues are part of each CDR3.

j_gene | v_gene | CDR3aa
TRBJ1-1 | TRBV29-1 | CSVDQGGNTEAFF
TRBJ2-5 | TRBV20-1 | CSAREIAGQETQYF
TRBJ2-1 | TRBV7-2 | CASSLIPQGYNEQFF
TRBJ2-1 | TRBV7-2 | CASSLEGTYNEQFF
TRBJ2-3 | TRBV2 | CASSQLAGGPKYF
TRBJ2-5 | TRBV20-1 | CSASRQEFGETQYF
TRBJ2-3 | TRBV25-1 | CASSELSATDTQYF
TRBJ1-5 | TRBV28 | CASSLSGGAGNQPQHF
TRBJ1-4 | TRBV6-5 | CASSGTTNEKLFF
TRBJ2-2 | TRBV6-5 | CASYPMRTGELFF
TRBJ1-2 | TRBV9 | CASSVGGQANYGYTF
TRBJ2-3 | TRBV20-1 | CSARRVRGVADTQYF
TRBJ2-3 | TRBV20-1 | CSASTGGSTDTQYF
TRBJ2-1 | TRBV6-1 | CASSERGRGVEGQFF
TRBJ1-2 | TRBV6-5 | CASSPLLGSYGYTF
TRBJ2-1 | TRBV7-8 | CASSYSYNEQFF
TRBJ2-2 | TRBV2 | CASRARVLTGELFF
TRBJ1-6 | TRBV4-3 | CASSQNGGSPLHF
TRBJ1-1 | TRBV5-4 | CASSLERGMGTEAFF
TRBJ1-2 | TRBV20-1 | CSAREEVTGYNYGYTF
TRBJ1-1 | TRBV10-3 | CAISPRTGAEAFF
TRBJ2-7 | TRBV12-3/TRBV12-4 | CASTTAGNYEQYF
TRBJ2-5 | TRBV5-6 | CASSFAGLETQYF
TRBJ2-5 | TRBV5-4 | CASSLDGGKETQYF
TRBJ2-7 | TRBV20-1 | CSARETGRGGSYEQYF
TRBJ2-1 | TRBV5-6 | CASSFRRTLTYNEQFF
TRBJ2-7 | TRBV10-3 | CAISETRQAGGSEQYF
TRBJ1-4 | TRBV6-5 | CASSYKSDRGEKLFF
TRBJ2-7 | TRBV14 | CASSQGSGTGPYEQYF
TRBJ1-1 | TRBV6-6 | CASGNRAPNTEAFF
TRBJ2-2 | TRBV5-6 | CASLGTGLGTGELFF
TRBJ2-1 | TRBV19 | CASSRQGTHNEQFF
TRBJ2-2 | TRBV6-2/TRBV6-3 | CASSYGRLGQLNTGELFF
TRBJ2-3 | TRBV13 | CASSPSGAGGPRSTDTQYF
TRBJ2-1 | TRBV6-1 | CASSEIGTGIGWNEQFF
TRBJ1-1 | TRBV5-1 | CASSLAVRGNTEAFF
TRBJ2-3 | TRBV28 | CASRLRGARGNTQYF
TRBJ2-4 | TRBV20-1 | CSARVEGQVRDIQYF
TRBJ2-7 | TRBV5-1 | CASSSSPTSSYEQYF
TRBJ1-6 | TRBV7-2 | CASSLGTGTGGFDSPLHF
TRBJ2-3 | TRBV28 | CASSLRSPSTDTQYF
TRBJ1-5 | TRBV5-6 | CASSSGGPQHF
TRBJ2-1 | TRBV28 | CASSLSGGRYNEQFF
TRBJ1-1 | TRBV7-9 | CASSLEGLGGEAFF
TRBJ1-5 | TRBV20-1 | CSATPGTGMVEGRPQHF
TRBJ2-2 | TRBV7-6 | CASSLAPSRPYTGELFF
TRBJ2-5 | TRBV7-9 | CASSFNQETQYF
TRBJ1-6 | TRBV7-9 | CASSLRDLGGSVGSPLHF
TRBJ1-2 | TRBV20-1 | CSVENTNYGYTF